This section outlines one T cell receptor beta chain sequence together with its context. The sample belongs to a study of blood T cell repertoires in COVID-19. Across the whole study: Sources were T cells, B-cell-depleted T cells, or PBMCs; the material itself was cDNA or gDNA.

Authors' analysis steps: Estimated nucleated cell counts came from reference gene primer amplification. Here immunoSEQ multiplex PCR was the method, and the copy in TCRdb shows in-frame clones only, minus some. V, J and clone size are taken as reported in that table, and D and trimming were inferred from the DNA itself. The sample contains roughly 200,000 clones, approximately 80% of which appear only once. In germline, CDR1 is MGHDK, CDR2 SYGVNS. The CDR3 is 14 amino acids. Trimming took 5 bases from V and 4 from J; bases not matched to a gene: 2. The sample was peripheral blood. The source of this sequence is a human donor in a cohort sampled during active COVID-19. This rearrangement joins TRBV25-1 to TRBJ2-7; TRBD2 agrees at 13 bases. CDR3 sequence (DNA): TGTGCCAGCAGTATGACTAGCGGGAGGTACGAGCAGTACTTC. This translates into CASSMTSGRYEQYF.